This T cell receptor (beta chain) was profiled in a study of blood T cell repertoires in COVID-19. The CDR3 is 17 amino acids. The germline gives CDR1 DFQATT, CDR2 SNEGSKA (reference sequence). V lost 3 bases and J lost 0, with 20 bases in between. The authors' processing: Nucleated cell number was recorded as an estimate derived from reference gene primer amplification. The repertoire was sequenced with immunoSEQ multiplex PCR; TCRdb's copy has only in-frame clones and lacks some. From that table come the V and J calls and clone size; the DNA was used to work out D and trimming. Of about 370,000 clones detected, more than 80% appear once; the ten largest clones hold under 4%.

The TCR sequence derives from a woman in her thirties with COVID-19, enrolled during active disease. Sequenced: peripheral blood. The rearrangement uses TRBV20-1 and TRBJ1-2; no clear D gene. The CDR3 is CSASAPNEQSTNYGYTF. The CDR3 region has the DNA TGCAGTGCTAGTGCCCCAAACGAACAGTCCACTAACTATGGCTACACCTTC.